A single sample gave rise to the 20 T cell receptor beta chains below, sequenced in a study of blood T cell repertoires in COVID-19. Only in-frame clones appear in the TCRdb table, and some are missing; sequencing was by immunoSEQ multiplex PCR. The repertoire holds some 13,000 clones, with 65% to 90% as singletons. The sample was peripheral blood. These receptors all stem from a man older than 75 with acute or convalescent COVID-19.

V is TRBV18 and J is TRBJ1-1, with D possibly TRBD1 on 6 matching bases. The V end was cut by 4 bases, the J end by 1 base, with 7 bases between. The CDR3 loop spans 13 amino acids. Germline-derived CDR1 and CDR2 are KGHSH and LQKENI. This CDR3 reads CASSRQENTEAFF. CDR3 sequence (DNA): TGTGCCAGCTCACGACAGGAGAACACTGAAGCTTTCTTT.

This clone has only one observation. The chain links TRBV5-4 to TRBJ2-7; 7 positions match TRBD1. Germline loops: CDR1 SGHNT, CDR2 YYREEE (reference sequence). The V gene end was trimmed by 4 bases and the J gene end by 0 bases; junction bases not matched to a gene: 4. The CDR3 extends over 14 amino acids. The CDR3 loop reads CASSPRDSSYEQYF. In nucleotides, the CDR3 is TGTGCCAGCAGCCCCCGGGACAGCTCCTACGAGCAGTACTTC. The whole variable domain, remainder taken from reference TRBV5-4 and TRBJ2-7, is ETGVTQSPTHLIKTRGQQVTLRCSSQSGHNTVSWYQQALGQGPQFIFQYYREEENGRGNFPPRFSGLQFPNYSSELNVNALELDDSALYLCASSPRDSSYEQYFGPGTRLTVT.

V and J are TRBV5-1 and TRBJ2-7, with D possibly TRBD2 on 6 matching bases. Germline CDR1 reads SGHRS; CDR2 reads YFSETQ. V lost 4 bases, J lost 2 bases, and 7 bases lay in between. This CDR3 spans 12 amino acids. The CDR3 DNA reads as TGCGCCAGCAGCATAGCGGCCTACGAGCAGTACTTC. Its translation: CASSIAAYEQYF.

V usage is TRBV3-1 (or the pseudogene TRBV3-2) and J usage is TRBJ2-1, with 14 nucleotides matching TRBD2. CDR1 and CDR2 (germline): LGHDT, YNNKEL (reference sequence). Unmatched junction bases numbered 5, after V lost 0 bases and J lost 10 bases. The CDR3 runs to 16 residues. In DNA form, the CDR3 reads TGTGCCAGCAGCCAAGAAGAGAGACTAGCGGGGGGGGAGCAGTTCTTC. This gives the protein CASSQEERLAGGEQFF.

To note about this clone: The junction differs from germline at one of its ends, possibly a read error. The chain has TRBV5-6 and TRBJ1-1; D remains ambiguous. The CDR3 totals 13 residues. Germline V lookup: CDR1 SGHDT, CDR2 YYEEEE. CDR3 in DNA: TGTGCCAGCAGTTTGGTTCTAAACACTGAAGCTTTCTTT. Encoded protein: CASSLVLNTEAFF. Full variable domain (outside the CDR3, taken from reference TRBV5-6 and TRBJ1-1): DAGVTQSPTHLIKTRGQQVTLRCSPKSGHDTVSWYQQALGQGPQFIFQYYEEEERQRGNFPDRFSGHQFPNYSSELNVNALLLGDSALYLCASSLVLNTEAFFGQGTRLTVV.

This chain connects TRBV15 to TRBJ2-5; D may be TRBD2 (6 bases). The germline V gene encodes CDR1 LNHNV and CDR2 YYDKDF (reference sequence). Trimming took 0 bases from V and 9 from J, leaving 14 bases between them. The CDR3 has 14 residues. The CDR3 nucleotides read TGTGCCACCAGCAGAGACGTGGGAGGTTCGGCCCAGTACTTC. The encoded protein is CATSRDVGGSAQYF.

The gene calls are TRBV14 and TRBJ2-1, with 10 bases matching TRBD2. The CDR3 runs 17 residues. The trim removed 4 bases at V and 8 bases at J, leaving 14 bases unmatched. The germline gives CDR1 SGHDN, CDR2 FVKESK. The CDR3 region is CASSPWESGRALDEQFF. In DNA form, the CDR3 reads TGTGCCAGCAGCCCTTGGGAAAGCGGGAGGGCCCTCGATGAGCAGTTCTTC.

The CDR3 DNA is TGTGCCTGGAGTGCCCGGAGCGGGGCTTACAATGAGCAGTTCTTC. It is translated as CAWSARSGAYNEQFF. The J gene is TRBJ2-1, the V gene TRBV30; 7 bases agree with TRBD2. In germline, CDR1 is GTSNPN, CDR2 SVGIG (reference sequence). The V gene end was trimmed by 1 base and the J gene end by 4 bases; junction bases not matched to a gene: 7. This CDR3 has 15 residues.

The genes are TRBV30 and TRBJ2-1; 10 bases line up with TRBD2. J lost 6 bases, V lost 0 bases, and 11 bases had no gene match. The CDR3 loop spans 17 amino acids. Germline lookup yields CDR1 GTSNPN and CDR2 SVGIG (reference sequence). The CDR3 region is CAWSVGVLAGGGNEQFF. The DNA of the CDR3 is TGTGCCTGGAGTGTCGGGGTTTTAGCGGGAGGAGGCAATGAGCAGTTCTTC.

The chain combines TRBV11-2 with TRBJ2-7; 11 positions match TRBD1. The CDR3 has 18 amino acids. Looked up from germline, CDR1 is SGHAT and CDR2 is FQNNGV. V was clipped by 0 bases and J by 12 bases; unmatched bases: 19. CDR3 coding DNA: TGTGCCAGCAGCTTAGATTCCCCTATACCGGGACAGGGGGGACCTAGGTACTTC. It specifies CASSLDSPIPGQGGPRYF. The whole variable domain, remainder taken from reference TRBV11-2 and TRBJ2-7, is EAGVAQSPRYKIIEKRQSVAFWCNPISGHATLYWYQQILGQGPKLLIQFQNNGVVDDSQLPKDRFSAERLKGVDSTLKIQPAKLEDSAVYLCASSLDSPIPGQGGPRYFGPGTRLTVT.

This chain uses TRBV30 with TRBJ1-1; 7 bases are a match to TRBD1. The CDR3 covers 13 residues. Germline V lookup: CDR1 GTSNPN, CDR2 SVGIG (reference sequence). The J segment lost 5 bases and the V segment lost 2 bases, leaving 5 bases of the junction unmatched. The CDR3 loop reads CAWSRQGWTEAFF. CDR3 nucleotides: TGTGCCTGGAGTCGACAGGGATGGACTGAAGCTTTCTTT.

This rearrangement joins TRBV15 to TRBJ1-4; 9 nucleotides line up with TRBD1. CDR1 is LNHNV and CDR2 is YYDKDF in the germline V gene (reference sequence). There are 14 residues in the CDR3. With 6 bases clipped from V and 6 bases from J, the junction kept 5 bases outside the gene matches. This CDR3 reads CATRQGAVYEKLFF. CDR3 DNA: TGTGCCACCAGACAGGGGGCAGTCTATGAAAAACTGTTTTTT.

This chain uses TRBV19 with TRBJ2-6; the D gene is possibly TRBD1 (6 bases). V lost 7 bases and J lost 0, with 13 bases in between. The CDR3 contains 16 residues. Germline lookup yields CDR1 LNHDA and CDR2 SQIVND (reference sequence). The CDR3 reads CASTIQGTSGANVLTF. The CDR3 DNA reads TGTGCCAGTACCATACAGGGTACCTCTGGGGCCAACGTCCTGACTTTC. The full variable domain, rest sourced from reference TRBV19 and TRBJ2-6, is DGGITQSPKYLFRKEGQNVTLSCEQNLNHDAMYWYRQDPGQGLRLIYYSQIVNDFQKGDIAEGYSVSREKKESFPLTVTSAQKNPTAFYLCASTIQGTSGANVLTFGAGSRLTVL.

The genes are TRBV5-5 and TRBJ2-7; the D gene is possibly TRBD1 (5 bases). The CDR3 spans 15 residues. Germline CDR1 reads SGHKS; CDR2 reads YYEKEE (reference sequence). The V gene lost 2 bases and the J gene lost 2 bases, with 14 bases spanning the gap. CDR3 in DNA: TGTGCCAGCAGCTTTGCAGGGCGTCCCCCCTACGAGCAGTACTTC. As protein: CASSFAGRPPYEQYF.

This chain links TRBV18 with TRBJ2-3, with 8 bases matching TRBD2. The trim removed 2 bases at V and 3 bases at J, leaving 7 bases unmatched. The CDR3 is 16 residues long. Per the germline V gene, CDR1 is KGHSH and CDR2 is LQKENI. The CDR3 DNA sequence: TGTGCCAGCTCACCAATGATTAGCGGGGAGACAGATACGCAGTATTTT. It encodes CASSPMISGETDTQYF.

The rearrangement joins TRBV10-2 to TRBJ1-1; no reliable D call. V lost 8 bases, J lost 4 bases, and 11 bases lay in between. From germline, CDR1 is WSHSY and CDR2 SAAADI. The CDR3 sequence is 12 residues long. The CDR3 DNA reads as TGCGCCAGCTACGACCGGAGCACTGAAGCTTTCTTT. Translated, it gives CASYDRSTEAFF.

This chain connects TRBV29-1 to TRBJ1-5; a weak D match, TRBD1 (6 bases). The CDR3 is 12 amino acids. The germline gives CDR1 SQVTM, CDR2 ANQGSEA. V gave up 7 bases and J gave up 3 bases, with 10 bases separating them. CDR3 region: CSAGVSNQPQHF. For the CDR3, the DNA is TGCAGCGCAGGGGTTTCCAATCAGCCCCAGCATTTT.

This chain links TRBV5-4 with TRBJ1-4; perhaps TRBD1 as D (6 bases). The germline V gene encodes CDR1 SGHNT and CDR2 YYREEE (reference sequence). Trimming cost V 0 bases and J 8 bases, with 14 bases left between them. This CDR3 region has 15 residues. The CDR3 bases are TGTGCCAGCAGCTTGGGGCCGAGCACAGGGGAAAAACTGTTTTTT. This sequence encodes CASSLGPSTGEKLFF.

This sequence joins TRBV19 and TRBJ1-5; a possible D gene is TRBD1 (6 bases). The CDR3 is made up of 15 amino acids. Germline V lookup: CDR1 LNHDA, CDR2 SQIVND (reference sequence). The V and J ends lost 4 bases and 2 bases respectively, with 12 bases between them. CDR3 coding DNA: TGTGCCAGTAGTAGAGGACAGAGCGGCAATCAGCCCCAGCATTTT. Translated: CASSRGQSGNQPQHF.

The rearrangement uses TRBV3-1 (or the pseudogene TRBV3-2) and TRBJ2-1; 9 nucleotides match TRBD2. The CDR3 runs to 17 residues. The germline CDR1 and CDR2 sequences are LGHDT and YNNKEL (reference sequence). V shed 4 bases, J shed 4 bases, and the junction held 11 bases outside the gene matches. DNA for the CDR3: TGTGCCAGCAGCCTATTCAAAGGGACTAGCAGTTACAATGAGCAGTTCTTC. This translates into CASSLFKGTSSYNEQFF.